This TCR beta chain was recorded in a study of control samples from healthy donors and cancer patients. The table came from immunoSEQ multiplex PCR; TCRdb's copy has only in-frame clones and leaves some out. The sample shows 350,000 to 450,000 clones, around nine tenths of them seen only once. Germline values: CDR1 SGHTA, CDR2 FQGTGA. The CDR3 has 14 amino acids. Trimming pared 0 bases from V and 7 bases from J, leaving 7 bases between. This sequence originates from a man between 40 and 49 years old with head and neck cancer. The chain combines TRBV7-3 with TRBJ1-6; D gene unclear. Sample: PBMCs. The CDR3 sequence: CASSLTSGNSPLHF. For the CDR3, the DNA is TGTGCCAGCAGCTTAACCTCAGGAAATTCACCCCTCCACTTT.